This T cell receptor (beta chain) is drawn from a study of beta chain features in type 1 diabetes. At the level of the study: Age, gender, cell numbers and subset yield matched between patients and controls. Study-level findings and limits: An over-representation of cells with high TCR expression could result from cDNA sequencing. A closer apparent resemblance between naive, central memory and Treg TCRB repertoires was seen in patients than in healthy donors.

The V gene lost 7 bases and the J gene lost 7 bases, with 17 bases spanning the gap. This CDR3 is built from 14 residues. The germline V gene has CDR1 SNHLY and CDR2 FYNNEI. CD45RO/CCR7/CD25/CD127/CD95/CD27 sorting isolated CD4+ naive, central memory, regulatory and stem cell-like memory cells. Isolated RNA was reverse transcribed in full, so expressed TCRB transcripts were sequenced. Libraries were prepared by immunoSEQ multiplex PCR; TCRdb keeps only in-frame clonotypes and omits some of them. The repertoire includes around 300,000 clones, under 8.5% of them detected once, and roughly 1% sits in the top ten. As concerns this clone: What it binds is not known.

The chain recombines TRBV2 with TRBJ1-5, with D perhaps matching TRBD1 (6 bases). The sequenced material came from central memory CD4+ T cells from blood. The TCR was taken from a young woman in good health. The CDR3 sequence is CASTPWGAKQPQHF. The CDR3 DNA reads as TGTGCCAGCACCCCTTGGGGGGCTAAGCAGCCCCAGCATTTT.